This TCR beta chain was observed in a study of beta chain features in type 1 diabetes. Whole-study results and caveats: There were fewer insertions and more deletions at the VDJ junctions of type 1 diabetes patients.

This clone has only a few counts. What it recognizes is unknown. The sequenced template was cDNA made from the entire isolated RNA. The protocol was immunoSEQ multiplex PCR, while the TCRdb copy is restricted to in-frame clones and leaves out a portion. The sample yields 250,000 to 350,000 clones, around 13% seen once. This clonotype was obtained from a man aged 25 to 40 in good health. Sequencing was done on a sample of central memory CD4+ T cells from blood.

CDR3 in amino acids: CASSLDSGGDPPYNEQFF. In DNA, the CDR3 is TGCGCCAGCAGCTTGGATAGCGGGGGGGACCCTCCGTACAATGAGCAGTTCTTC. The rearrangement uses TRBV5-1 and TRBJ2-1, with 11 nucleotides matching TRBD2. The CDR3 extends over 18 amino acids. Germline CDR1 and CDR2: SGHRS and YFSETQ. The V segment lost 0 bases and the J segment 4 bases; nucleotides outside the gene matches: 9.